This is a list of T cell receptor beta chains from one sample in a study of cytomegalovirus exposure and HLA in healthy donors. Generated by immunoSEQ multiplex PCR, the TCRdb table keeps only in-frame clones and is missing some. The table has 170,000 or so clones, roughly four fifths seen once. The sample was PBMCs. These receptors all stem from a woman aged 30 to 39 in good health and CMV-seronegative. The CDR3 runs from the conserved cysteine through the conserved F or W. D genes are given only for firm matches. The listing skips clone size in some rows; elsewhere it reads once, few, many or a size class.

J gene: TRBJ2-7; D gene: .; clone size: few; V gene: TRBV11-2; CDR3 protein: CASSLGQGPLDEQYF; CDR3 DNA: TGTGCCAGCAGCTTAGGCCAGGGGCCCCTTGACGAGCAGTACTTC
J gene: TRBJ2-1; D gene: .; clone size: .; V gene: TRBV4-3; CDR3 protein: CASSQDRAGYNEQFF; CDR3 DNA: TGCGCCAGCAGCCAAGATAGGGCAGGGTACAATGAGCAGTTCTTC
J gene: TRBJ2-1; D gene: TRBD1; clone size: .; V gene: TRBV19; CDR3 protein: CASSIWGRGGQGTHEQFF; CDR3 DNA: TGTGCCAGTAGTATATGGGGGCGAGGGGGACAGGGTACCCATGAGCAGTTCTTC
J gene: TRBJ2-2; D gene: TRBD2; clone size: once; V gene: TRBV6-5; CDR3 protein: CASSYSKASGSSSLFF; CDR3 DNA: TGTGCCAGCAGTTACTCAAAAGCGAGCGGGAGTTCGTCGCTGTTTTTT
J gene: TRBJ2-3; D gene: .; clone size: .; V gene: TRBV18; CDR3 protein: CASSAWEGGTDTQYF; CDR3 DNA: TGTGCCAGCTCAGCCTGGGAAGGGGGCACAGATACGCAGTATTTT
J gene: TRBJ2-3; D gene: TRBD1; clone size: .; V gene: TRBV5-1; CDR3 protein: CASSGGQGLGTDTQYF; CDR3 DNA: TGCGCCAGCAGCGGGGGACAGGGGTTAGGCACAGATACGCAGTATTTT
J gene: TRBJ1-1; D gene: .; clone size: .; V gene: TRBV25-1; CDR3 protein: CASSDSGWSTEAFF; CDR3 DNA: TGTGCCAGCAGTGATTCCGGGTGGAGCACTGAAGCTTTCTTT
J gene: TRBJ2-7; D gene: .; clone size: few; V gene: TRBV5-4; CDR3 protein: CASSLVGRTYEQYF; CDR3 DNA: TGTGCCAGCAGCTTGGTGGGCCGGACCTACGAGCAGTACTTC
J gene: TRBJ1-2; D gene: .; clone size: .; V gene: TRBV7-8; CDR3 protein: CASSSPGTLDFYGYTF; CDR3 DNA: TGTGCCAGCAGCTCCCCCGGGACTCTAGATTTCTATGGCTACACCTTC
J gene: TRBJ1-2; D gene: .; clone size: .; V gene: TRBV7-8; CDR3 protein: CASSLVTGRSDTF; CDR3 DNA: TGTGCCAGCAGCTTAGTGACAGGCAGGAGTGACACCTTC
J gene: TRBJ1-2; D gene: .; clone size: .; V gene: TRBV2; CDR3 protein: CASSALQGDYGYTF; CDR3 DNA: TGTGCCAGCAGTGCCTTACAGGGCGACTATGGCTACACCTTC
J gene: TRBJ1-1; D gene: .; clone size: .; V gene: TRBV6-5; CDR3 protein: CASSASGSVDTEAFF; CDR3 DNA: TGTGCCAGCAGTGCGTCAGGGTCGGTAGACACTGAAGCTTTCTTT
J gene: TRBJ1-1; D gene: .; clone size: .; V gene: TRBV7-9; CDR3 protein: CASSYQGKLNTEAFF; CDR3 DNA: TGTGCCAGCAGCTATCAGGGGAAATTGAACACTGAAGCTTTCTTT
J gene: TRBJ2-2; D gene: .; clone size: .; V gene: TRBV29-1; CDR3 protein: CSAWGGGNTGELFF; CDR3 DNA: TGCAGCGCCTGGGGTGGAGGAAACACCGGGGAGCTGTTTTTT
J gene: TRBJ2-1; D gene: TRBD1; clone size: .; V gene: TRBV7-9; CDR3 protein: CASSSQGSSYNEQFF; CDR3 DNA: TGTGCCAGCAGCTCACAGGGGAGCTCCTACAATGAGCAGTTCTTC
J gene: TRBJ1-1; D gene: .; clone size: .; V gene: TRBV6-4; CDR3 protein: CASSVGENTEAFF; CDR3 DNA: TGTGCCAGCAGTGTCGGGGAGAACACTGAAGCTTTCTTT
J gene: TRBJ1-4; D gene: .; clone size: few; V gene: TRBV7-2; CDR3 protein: CASSLEPRQASRNEKLFF; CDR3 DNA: TGTGCCAGCAGCTTGGAGCCCAGACAGGCCTCTCGGAATGAAAAACTGTTTTTT
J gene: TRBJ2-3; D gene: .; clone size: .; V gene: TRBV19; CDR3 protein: CASTTYGQGGGYTQYF; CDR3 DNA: TGTGCCAGTACCACCTACGGACAGGGAGGGGGGTATACGCAGTATTTT
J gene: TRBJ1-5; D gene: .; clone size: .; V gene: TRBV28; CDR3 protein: CASSLRGGARGHNQPQHF; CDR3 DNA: TGTGCCAGCAGTTTAAGGGGAGGGGCACGGGGTCACAATCAGCCCCAGCATTTT
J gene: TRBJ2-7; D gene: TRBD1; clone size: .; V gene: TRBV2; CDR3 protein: CASSEQQGATYEQYF; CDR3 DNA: TGTGCCAGCAGTGAACAACAGGGGGCTACCTACGAGCAGTACTTC
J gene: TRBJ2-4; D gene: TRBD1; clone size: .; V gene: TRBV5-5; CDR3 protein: CASSWGTGAQNIQYF; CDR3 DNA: TGTGCCAGCAGCTGGGGGACAGGGGCCCAAAACATTCAGTACTTC
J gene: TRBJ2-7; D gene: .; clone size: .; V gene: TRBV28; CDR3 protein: CASSQTDRSYEQYF; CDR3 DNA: TGTGCCAGCAGTCAAACCGACAGATCCTACGAGCAGTACTTC
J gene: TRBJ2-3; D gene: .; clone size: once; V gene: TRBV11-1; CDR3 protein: CASSRLRGTSTDTQYF; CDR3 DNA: TGTGCCAGCAGCCGATTGCGGGGGACAAGCACAGATACGCAGTATTTT
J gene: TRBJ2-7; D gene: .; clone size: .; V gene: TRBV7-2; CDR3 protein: CASSLVGVLGAKQYF; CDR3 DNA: TGTGCCAGCAGCCTAGTCGGAGTCTTAGGGGCCAAGCAGTACTTC
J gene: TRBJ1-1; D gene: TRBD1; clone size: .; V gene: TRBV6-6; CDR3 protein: CASREDGTGVSEAFF; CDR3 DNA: TGTGCCAGCAGGGAGGATGGGACAGGGGTTTCTGAAGCTTTCTTT
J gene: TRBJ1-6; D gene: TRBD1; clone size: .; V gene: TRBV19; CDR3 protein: CASSRGQGRYSPLHF; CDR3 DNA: TGTGCCAGTAGCAGGGGACAGGGACGGTATTCACCCCTCCACTTT
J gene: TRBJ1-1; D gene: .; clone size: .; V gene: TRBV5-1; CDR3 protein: CASSLGQPQNTEAFF; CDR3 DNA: TGCGCCAGCAGCCTGGGACAACCTCAGAACACTGAAGCTTTCTTT
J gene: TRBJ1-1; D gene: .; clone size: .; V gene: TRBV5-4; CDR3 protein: CASSSPLRVGVVDTEAFF; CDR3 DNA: TGTGCCAGCAGTAGTCCCTTGAGGGTCGGGGTGGTGGACACTGAAGCTTTCTTT